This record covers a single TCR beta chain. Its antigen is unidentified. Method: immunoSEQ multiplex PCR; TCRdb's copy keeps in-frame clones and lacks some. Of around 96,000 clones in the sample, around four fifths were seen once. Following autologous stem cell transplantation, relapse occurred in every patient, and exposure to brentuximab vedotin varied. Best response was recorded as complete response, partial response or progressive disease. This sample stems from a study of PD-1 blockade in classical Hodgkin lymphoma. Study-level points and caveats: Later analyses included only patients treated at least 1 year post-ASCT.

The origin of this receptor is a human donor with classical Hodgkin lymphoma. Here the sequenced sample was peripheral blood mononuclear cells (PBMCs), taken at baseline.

Here the CDR3 reads CASSTNYEQYF. CDR3 in DNA: TGTGCCAGCAGTACGAACTACGAGCAGTACTTC. The V and J genes are TRBV6-5 and TRBJ2-7; D call uncertain. This CDR3 is built from 11 residues. The ends were cut back, 5 bases at V and 3 bases at J, with 5 bases in the middle. CDR1 MNHEY and CDR2 SVGAGI come from the germline V gene.